Included here is one TCR beta chain sequence, with context. Other nucleotide sequences in the sample specify the same CDR3. Membership in each cohort depended on participant-reported clinical history. This sample was included in a study of blood T cell repertoires in COVID-19. Across the whole study: T cells, B-cell-depleted T cells, or PBMCs supplied cDNA or gDNA.

V was clipped by 1 base and J by 5 bases, with 11 bases between them. Germline CDR1 LGHDT, CDR2 YNNKEL (reference sequence). The CDR3 has 14 amino acids. Original analysis: Using reference gene primer amplification, nucleated cell counts were estimated. Repertoires were generated with immunoSEQ multiplex PCR, while TCRdb's copy carries only in-frame clones and drops some. The V and J calls and clone size are taken from that table; D and trimming were inferred from the DNA. The sample carries about 280,000 clones, around 80% recorded once. Input material: PBMCs or T cells enriched from blood (not recorded which). The receptor comes from a man aged 40-49 years who had been exposed to COVID-19. This sequence joins TRBV3-1 (or the pseudogene TRBV3-2) and TRBJ1-2; D might be TRBD1 (5 bases). The CDR3 coding sequence is TGTGCCAGCAGCCAAGGTCGGGGGGGGTATGGCTACACCTTC. Protein sequence: CASSQGRGGYGYTF.